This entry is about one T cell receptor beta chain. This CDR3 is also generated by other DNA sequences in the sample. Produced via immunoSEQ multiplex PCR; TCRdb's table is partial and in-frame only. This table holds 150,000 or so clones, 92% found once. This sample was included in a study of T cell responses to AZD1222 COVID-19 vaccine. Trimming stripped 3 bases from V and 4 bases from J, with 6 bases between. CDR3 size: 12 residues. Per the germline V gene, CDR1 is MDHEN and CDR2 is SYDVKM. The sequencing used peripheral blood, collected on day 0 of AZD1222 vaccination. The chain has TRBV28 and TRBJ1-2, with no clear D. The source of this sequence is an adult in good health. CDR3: CASSFSGYGYTF. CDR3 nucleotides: TGTGCCAGCAGTTTCTCGGGCTATGGCTACACCTTC.